This T cell receptor (beta chain) was identified in a study of radiotherapy plus CTLA-4 blockade in lung cancer. At the level of the study: Roughly 17% of patients responded objectively, and about 32% achieved disease control.

Study outcomes and limitations: Clones derived from tumor TCRs expanded in blood after radiotherapy plus ipilimumab. Reported findings show early blood T cell clone dynamics, with interferon-beta, best predicted response.

Notes on this clone: The antigen is undetermined.

TCRdb's table, derived via immunoSEQ multiplex PCR, lists solely in-frame clones and lacks some. The sample shows about 59,000 clones, about 72% of them seen only once. Participants had chemo-refractory metastatic non-small-cell lung cancer and were treated with focal radiation plus ipilimumab CTLA-4 blockade. CDR3 length: 14 residues. The V gene lost 5 bases and the J gene lost 5 bases, with 13 bases spanning the gap. CDR1 is MNHEY, CDR2 SMNVEV, per germline (reference sequence). The rearrangement uses TRBV27 and TRBJ1-5; weak D call: TRBD1 (5 bases). This TCR was sampled from a human donor with non-small cell lung cancer whose response to radiotherapy plus ipilimumab could not be evaluated. Specimen: peripheral blood, collected from a patient treated with radiotherapy plus ipilimumab. In DNA, the CDR3 is TGTGCCAGCAGTCCACAGGTTCTGGATCAGCCCCAGCATTTT. Protein: CASSPQVLDQPQHF.